This T cell receptor (beta chain) was recovered during a study of shared clonotypes between healthy human individuals. Study-level information: Two women and three men aged 18 to 49 served as donors.

V gave up 4 bases and J gave up 4 bases; unmatched junction bases: 2. The CDR3 extends over 15 amino acids. Germline loops: CDR1 SGHRS, CDR2 YFSETQ. It was at deep level that the assay was run. The table came from immunoSEQ multiplex PCR; TCRdb's copy has only in-frame clones and leaves some out. The sample holds 2 million to 3 million clones, 90% to 95% seen once. Notes on this clone: Other DNA sequences in this specimen translate into the identical CDR3.

The sequence was collected from a man between 18 and 35 years old in good health. Some clones in this sample may be carry-over from other donors' samples. The J gene is TRBJ2-3, the V gene TRBV5-1, with 14 bases that match TRBD2. Source material: naive CD4+ T cells from PBMCs. Noted subset: CD45RA+ positively selected. The CDR3 protein is CASSRLAGGPDTQYF. As DNA, the CDR3 is TGCGCCAGCAGCCGACTAGCGGGAGGGCCAGATACGCAGTATTTT.